This TCR beta chain is from a study of cytomegalovirus exposure and HLA in healthy donors. Whole-study findings and limits: What was likely a sequencing artifact was a cluster of highly shared sequence variants. Presence/absence analysis assumed near-uniform sequencing depth across donors. A later look showed TCR association rates differing by HLA locus, highest for DRB1 and lowest for HLA-C.

Of note for this clone: No antigen is known for it.

A multiplex PCR was run with 60 Vbeta primers and 13 Jbeta primers. Sequenced by immunoSEQ multiplex PCR; TCRdb stores in-frame clones only, minus some. The listing records 200,000 or so clones. The V gene lost 0 bases and the J gene lost 2 bases, with 11 bases spanning the gap. The CDR3 runs 16 residues. The germline gives CDR1 ENHRY, CDR2 SYGVKD. Donors likely had unrecorded immune exposures despite being nominally healthy when sampled. The chain employs TRBV10-3 and TRBJ1-5; TRBD1 is a possible D gene (5 bases). The sample taken for sequencing was PBMCs. The sequence was collected from a boy aged 5 to 17 in good health and CMV-seronegative. CDR3 DNA: TGTGCCATCAGTGAGTCGGGGCTATACGGCAATCAGCCCCAGCATTTT. Translation gives CAISESGLYGNQPQHF.